The present TCR beta chain was sequenced within a study of blood T cell repertoires in COVID-19. CDR1 is SGHTA and CDR2 is FQGNSA in the germline V gene. The V and J ends lost 1 base and 14 bases respectively, with 22 bases between them. The CDR3 length is 15 residues. Authors' processing steps: Amplification with reference gene primers provided the estimates of nucleated cell counts. The method was immunoSEQ multiplex PCR; TCRdb's version includes in-frame clones alone and lacks a portion of them. V, J and clone size derive from that table, while D and trimming were established from the DNA sequence. Here the sample spans 65,000 to 75,000 clones, around 75% being singletons.

The material sequenced was peripheral blood. The J gene is TRBJ2-3, the V gene TRBV7-2; TRBD2 is a possible D gene (6 bases). The source is a man in his 70s with acute or convalescent COVID-19. CDR3 loop: CASSLVLGVEMGGYF. The CDR3 DNA reads TGTGCCAGCAGCTTAGTTTTAGGGGTGGAAATGGGGGGGTATTTT.